This TCR beta chain was captured in a study of T cells in Graves' hyperthyroidism and ophthalmopathy. Study-wide background: Blood was drawn when the patient was first diagnosed and still untreated. Regarding the study as a whole: Blood also held most thyroid clonotypes expanded beyond 0.001.

With V trimmed by 5 bases and J by 1 base, 4 bases remained unmatched. This CDR3 has 15 amino acids. Germline CDR1 and CDR2: LGHDT and YNNKEL (reference sequence). Authors of the study amplified TCR beta CDR3 regions from RNA transcripts. The HTBI set primed first-round TCR CDR3 RT-PCR. TCRdb re-derived calls from the multiplex PCR reads in MiXCR, one entry per CDR3 protein. The table includes 300,000 to 450,000 distinct CDR3 sequences, roughly 18% detected once. The sample holds many counts of this clonotype. Its antigen remains unknown. The clonotype comes from a man aged 18 to 30 with Graves' ophthalmopathy. The V gene is TRBV3-1, the J gene TRBJ1-1, with 10 bases fitting TRBD1. Material for sequencing was blood. CDR3 sequence reads: CASSAGTGENTEAFF. CDR3 bases: TGTGCCAGCAGCGCCGGGACAGGGGAGAACACTGAAGCTTTCTTT.